This entry lists 28 T cell receptor beta chains sequenced from one sample in a study of CD8 T cells in ankylosing spondylitis. Via MiXCR, TCRdb re-called the 5' RACE reads, giving one row per CDR3 protein. This sample yields about 23,000 distinct CDR3 sequences, of which less than 20% are seen a single time; approximately 29% belongs to the top ten. The sequenced material came from blood. These receptors all come from a male donor with ankylosing spondylitis or in good health (not recorded which).

This clonotype was counted only a few times. The CDR3 DNA sequence: TGTGCCAGCAGTGAATCTCTTATCGGGAGAACAGATACGCAGTATTTT. Its protein product is CASSESLIGRTDTQYF. The J gene is TRBJ2-3, the V gene TRBV25-1; possibly TRBD2 for D (6 bases). CDR3 length: 16 residues. The V end lost 1 base, the J end lost 3 bases, and 14 bases lay between the germline ends. Germline V gives CDR1 MGHDK, CDR2 SYGVNS.

At least ten counts were recorded for this clonotype. The chain is built from TRBV5-1 and TRBJ2-2; D is possibly TRBD2 (6 bases). CDR1 and CDR2 (germline): SGHRS, YFSETQ. This CDR3 has 15 amino acids. The V gene lost 7 bases and the J gene lost 2 bases, with 15 bases spanning the gap. CDR3 loop: CASSPAGGNTGELFF. The CDR3 DNA sequence: TGCGCCAGCTCACCGGCCGGGGGAAACACCGGGGAGCTGTTTTTT. The whole variable domain, filled in from reference TRBV5-1 and TRBJ2-2, reads KAGVTQTPRYLIKTRGQQVTLSCSPISGHRSVSWYQQTPGQGLQFLFEYFSETQRNKGNFPGRFSGRQFSNSRSEMNVSTLELGDSALYLCASSPAGGNTGELFFGEGSRLTVL.

This chain uses TRBV29-1 with TRBJ2-3, with 8 bases identical to TRBD2. CDR1 is SQVTM, CDR2 ANQGSEA, per germline. The V segment lost 7 bases and the J segment 5 bases; nucleotides outside the gene matches: 8. CDR3 length: 13 residues. The CDR3 loop reads CSARRAGGDTQYF. DNA of the CDR3: TGCAGCGCCCGCCGGGCGGGAGGAGATACGCAGTATTTT.

There are many counts of this clonotype. The CDR3 here is CASSLRALYEQYF. The CDR3 DNA follows: TGTGCCAGCAGCTTACGGGCCCTCTACGAGCAGTACTTC. The chain carries TRBV7-2 and TRBJ2-7; D is unclear. V was trimmed by 2 bases and J by 3 bases, leaving 8 bases between them. The length of the CDR3 is 13 residues. Germline V lookup: CDR1 SGHTA, CDR2 FQGNSA.

This clonotype was detected ten times or more. The chain links TRBV12-3 or TRBV12-4 to TRBJ2-2, with 8 positions matching TRBD2. J gave up 3 bases and V 2 bases, and 2 bases lay outside the gene matches. This CDR3 has 15 residues. The CDR3 sequence is CASSLSGGHTGELFF. The DNA for the CDR3 is TGTGCCAGCAGTTTAAGCGGGGGTCACACCGGGGAGCTGTTTTTT.

The sample holds a few counts of this clonotype. The chain recombines TRBV20-1 with TRBJ2-7; 8 bases match TRBD2. The CDR3 loop spans 14 amino acids. The germline V gene has CDR1 DFQATT and CDR2 SNEGSKA (reference sequence). The V gene end was trimmed by 6 bases and the J gene end by 7 bases; junction bases not matched to a gene: 14. The DNA of the CDR3 is TGCAGTGCGGTTAAAGCGGGGGCCCCTAGTGAGCAGTACTTC. Protein: CSAVKAGAPSEQYF.

In its sample, this clonotype was seen a few times. CDR3 nucleotides: TGCAGTGCTAGAGATGTAGCGGAAAGCACAGATACGCAGTATTTT. Translating it yields CSARDVAESTDTQYF. This chain links TRBV20-1 with TRBJ2-3; D is possibly TRBD2 (6 bases). This CDR3 spans 15 amino acids. The ends were cut back, 0 bases at V and 0 bases at J, with 10 bases in the middle. CDR1 is DFQATT and CDR2 is SNEGSKA in the germline V gene (reference sequence).

This clonotype appeared a few times. The chain carries TRBV20-1 and TRBJ2-1; 12 nucleotides line up with TRBD2. Germline lookup yields CDR1 DFQATT and CDR2 SNEGSKA (reference sequence). The junction had 8 bases not matched to a gene; V was cut back by 3 bases and J by 8 bases. This CDR3 has 15 residues. The CDR3 sequence is CSASTPTSGSDEQFF. For the CDR3, the DNA is TGCAGTGCTAGTACCCCGACTAGCGGGAGTGATGAGCAGTTCTTC.

This chain joins TRBV7-3 and TRBJ2-1, with D maybe TRBD2 (6 bases). Germline assignment: CDR1 SGHTA and CDR2 FQGTGA. Trimming removed 5 bases at V and 7 bases at J, with 15 bases between. The CDR3 runs 14 residues. CDR3 amino acids: CASSLSGGENEQFF. The CDR3 DNA is TGTGCCAGCAGCCTTTCCGGGGGTGAGAATGAGCAGTTCTTC.

This clonotype was picked up many times. This chain joins TRBV7-9 and TRBJ1-1; D remains ambiguous. The CDR3 contains 14 residues. V lost 0 bases to trimming and J lost 2 bases, with 7 bases between them. Germline CDR1 reads SEHNR; CDR2 reads FQNEAQ (reference sequence). CDR3 residues: CASSLASRNTEAFF. CDR3 sequence (DNA): TGTGCCAGCAGCTTAGCGTCCCGAAACACTGAAGCTTTCTTT.

This clonotype showed up just a few times. The CDR3 spells CASSPTGYTGELFF. CDR3 coding DNA: TGTGCCAGCAGCCCGACAGGGTACACCGGGGAGCTGTTTTTT. This chain links TRBV7-3 with TRBJ2-2; 7 nucleotides line up with TRBD1. Losses at the gene ends were 5 bases for V and 3 bases for J; bases not matched to a gene: 3. There are 14 residues in the CDR3. Germline lookup yields CDR1 SGHTA and CDR2 FQGTGA.

This clonotype has a handful of counts. This chain links TRBV4-1 with TRBJ1-4; no clear D gene. The germline V gene encodes CDR1 MGHRA and CDR2 YSYEKL. With 1 base removed from V and 7 bases from J, the gap between germline ends came to 19 bases. The CDR3 loop spans 17 amino acids. CDR3 region: CASSQVPAGLLIEKLFF. The CDR3 nucleotides read TGCGCCAGCAGCCAAGTGCCAGCAGGACTACTAATTGAAAAACTGTTTTTT.

This clonotype was picked up many times. This rearrangement joins TRBV11-2 to TRBJ2-1; D might be TRBD2 (5 bases). Germline CDR1 SGHAT, CDR2 FQNNGV. The ends were cut back, 0 bases at V and 7 bases at J, with 13 bases in the middle. There are 15 residues in the CDR3. The CDR3 bases are TGTGCCAGCAGCTTAGATCGGAGAGGGCGGAATGAGCAGTTCTTC. As protein: CASSLDRRGRNEQFF.

In this sample, this clonotype is medium-sized (0.01 to 0.1%). V is TRBV29-1 and J is TRBJ2-3; the match to TRBD2 covers 11 bases. The CDR3 is made up of 14 amino acids. Germline V gives CDR1 SQVTM, CDR2 ANQGSEA. Losses at the gene ends were 6 bases for V and 4 bases for J; bases not matched to a gene: 6. CDR3 nucleotides: TGCAGCGTGGCTACTAGCGGGAGCCCAGATACGCAGTATTTT. Amino acids: CSVATSGSPDTQYF.

V usage is TRBV7-3 and J usage is TRBJ2-1, with TRBD2 matching 8 bases. V was pared by 0 bases and J by 8 bases, with 3 bases of the junction left unmatched. Looked up from germline, CDR1 is SGHTA and CDR2 is FQGTGA. The CDR3 runs to 14 residues. The CDR3 region has the DNA TGTGCCAGCAGCTTAACCGGGGGGGTCGATGAGCAGTTCTTC. It is translated as CASSLTGGVDEQFF. The whole variable domain, filled in from reference TRBV7-3 and TRBJ2-1, reads GAGVSQTPSNKVTEKGKYVELRCDPISGHTALYWYRQSLGQGPEFLIYFQGTGAADDSGLPNDRFFAVRPEGSVSTLKIQRTERGDSAVYLCASSLTGGVDEQFFGPGTRLTVL.

This clonotype was observed at least ten times. The chain combines TRBV5-1 with TRBJ2-2, with D perhaps matching TRBD1 (6 bases). CDR3 length equals 15 residues. The V gene's germline CDR1 is SGHRS and CDR2 YFSETQ. V lost 0 bases to trimming and J lost 0 bases, with 6 bases between them. The CDR3 sequence: CASSLGTANTGELFF. Here the CDR3 DNA reads TGCGCCAGCAGCTTGGGGACAGCGAACACCGGGGAGCTGTTTTTT.

In its sample, this clonotype was seen many times. J is TRBJ2-3 and V is TRBV7-3; no firm D call. Trimming took off 5 bases at V and 1 base at J, with 16 bases between the two ends. Per the germline V gene, CDR1 is SGHTA and CDR2 is FQGTGA. This CDR3 spans 16 amino acids. CDR3 nucleotides: TGTGCCAGCAGCCCCCTGTTGTCTCCGGGCACAGATACGCAGTATTTT. Amino acid sequence: CASSPLLSPGTDTQYF. Drawing the rest from reference TRBV7-3 and TRBJ2-3, the complete variable domain is GAGVSQTPSNKVTEKGKYVELRCDPISGHTALYWYRQSLGQGPEFLIYFQGTGAADDSGLPNDRFFAVRPEGSVSTLKIQRTERGDSAVYLCASSPLLSPGTDTQYFGPGTRLTVL.

This clonotype showed up just a few times. For the CDR3, the DNA is TGTGCCAGCAGCTTGGGGGATAGGGTAGGAGATACGCAGTATTTT. Translating gives CASSLGDRVGDTQYF. V and J are TRBV5-8 and TRBJ2-3; D remains unclear. The CDR3 spans 15 residues. Germline V gene sequence: CDR1 SGHTS, CDR2 YDEGEE. The ends were cut back, 0 bases at V and 5 bases at J, with 13 bases in the middle.

This clonotype was picked up many times. The chain uses TRBV5-1 and TRBJ2-5, with 8 bases matching TRBD1. V was pared by 4 bases and J by 5 bases, with 7 bases of the junction left unmatched. The CDR3 is 14 residues long. Germline values: CDR1 SGHRS, CDR2 YFSETQ. CDR3 protein: CASSPDRAEETQYF. The CDR3 DNA reads as TGCGCCAGCAGCCCGGACAGGGCGGAGGAGACCCAGTACTTC. The complete variable domain, with remaining parts taken from reference TRBV5-1 and TRBJ2-5, reads KAGVTQTPRYLIKTRGQQVTLSCSPISGHRSVSWYQQTPGQGLQFLFEYFSETQRNKGNFPGRFSGRQFSNSRSEMNVSTLELGDSALYLCASSPDRAEETQYFGPGTRLLVL.

This clonotype was picked up many times. The chain has TRBV29-1 and TRBJ2-7; D call uncertain. This CDR3 has 11 residues. The germline V and J ends were trimmed by 7 bases and 4 bases, with 11 bases remaining between them. Germline loops: CDR1 SQVTM, CDR2 ANQGSEA. The CDR3, as DNA: TGCAGCGCCCAGCTCGGGTACGAGCAGTACGTC. Protein product: CSAQLGYEQYV.

This clonotype was found many times. The V call is TRBV27, the J call TRBJ2-3; 10 bases match TRBD1. The germline CDR1 and CDR2 sequences are MNHEY and SMNVEV (reference sequence). The trim removed 3 bases at V and 4 bases at J, leaving 10 bases unmatched. The CDR3 has 17 residues. CDR3 DNA: TGTGCCAGCAGTTTGACAGGGGGCTCGAGGAGGGCAGATACGCAGTATTTT. It is translated as CASSLTGGSRRADTQYF.

This clonotype was seen at least ten times. The rearrangement uses TRBV20-1 and TRBJ2-7, with D tentatively TRBD1 or TRBD2 (5 bases each). CDR3 length equals 13 residues. Per germline, CDR1 DFQATT and CDR2 SNEGSKA (reference sequence). Between the trimmed V and J ends, which lost 1 base and 5 bases, there was a span of 12 bases. The DNA of the CDR3 is TGCAGTGCTAGAGGGGGGTTCGGTGACGAGCAGTACGTC. It yields the protein CSARGGFGDEQYV.

This clonotype came up many times. CDR3 sequence (DNA): TGTGCCAGCAGCGTGGGTGGGGGTTGGGCGGACACTGAAGCTTTCTTT. This sequence encodes CASSVGGGWADTEAFF. This rearrangement joins TRBV27 to TRBJ1-1, with D possibly matching TRBD1 (5 bases). This CDR3 is built from 16 residues. Germline loops: CDR1 MNHEY, CDR2 SMNVEV (reference sequence). V was clipped by 6 bases and J by 3 bases, with 20 bases between them.

This clonotype came up a few times. In nucleotides, the CDR3 is TGCAGCGTTGAAGGGCCGGCCCGCGGGGATCGGACCGGGGAGCTGTTTTTT. It specifies CSVEGPARGDRTGELFF. The chain couples TRBV29-1 to TRBJ2-2, with D possibly being TRBD2 (6 bases). Between the trimmed V and J ends, which lost 1 base and 5 bases, there was a span of 20 bases. Germline CDR1 reads SQVTM; CDR2 reads ANQGSEA. The length of the CDR3 is 17 residues.

This clonotype was counted ten times or more. This rearrangement joins TRBV7-2 to TRBJ2-1; 9 positions match TRBD1. The germline gives CDR1 SGHTA, CDR2 FQGNSA. The J segment lost 2 bases and the V segment lost 3 bases, leaving 5 bases of the junction unmatched. CDR3 length equals 16 residues. The CDR3 loop reads CASSFGQGRPYNEQFF. CDR3 nucleotides: TGTGCCAGCAGCTTTGGACAGGGGAGACCCTACAATGAGCAGTTCTTC. Full variable domain (remainder filled in from reference TRBV7-2 and TRBJ2-1): GAGVSQSPSNKVTEKGKDVELRCDPISGHTALYWYRQSLGQGLEFLIYFQGNSAPDKSGLPSDRFSAERTGGSVSTLTIQRTQQEDSAVYLCASSFGQGRPYNEQFFGPGTRLTVL.

This clonotype was recorded many times. The gene calls are TRBV7-2 and TRBJ2-3; D unresolved. Germline V gene sequence: CDR1 SGHTA, CDR2 FQGNSA. Trimming shortened V by 6 bases and J by 3 bases, and 7 bases separated the two germline ends. The CDR3 has 12 amino acids. CDR3 residues: CASSLLTDTQYF. As DNA, the CDR3 is TGTGCCAGCAGTCTCCTAACAGATACGCAGTATTTT.

This clonotype was picked up many times. V is TRBV28 and J is TRBJ2-3; D not certain. V was clipped by 2 bases and J by 6 bases, with 12 bases between them. The CDR3 is made up of 14 amino acids. Germline assignment: CDR1 MDHEN and CDR2 SYDVKM. The CDR3 loop reads CASSLSPARDTQYF. The CDR3 nucleotides are TGTGCCAGCAGTTTAAGTCCGGCTAGGGATACGCAGTATTTT. Complete variable domain (other parts from reference TRBV28 and TRBJ2-3): DVKVTQSSRYLVKRTGEKVFLECVQDMDHENMFWYRQDPGLGLRLIYFSYDVKMKEKGDIPEGYSVSREKKERFSLILESASTNQTSMYLCASSLSPARDTQYFGPGTRLTVL.

This clonotype was seen many times. This chain connects TRBV7-9 to TRBJ2-1; 10 bases are a match to TRBD2. The CDR3 spans 16 residues. J lost 3 bases, V lost 5 bases, and 7 bases had no gene match. Germline CDR1 reads SEHNR; CDR2 reads FQNEAQ (reference sequence). The CDR3 protein is CASSPWTSGRYNEQFF. CDR3 nucleotides: TGTGCCAGCAGCCCTTGGACTAGCGGCCGCTACAATGAGCAGTTCTTC.